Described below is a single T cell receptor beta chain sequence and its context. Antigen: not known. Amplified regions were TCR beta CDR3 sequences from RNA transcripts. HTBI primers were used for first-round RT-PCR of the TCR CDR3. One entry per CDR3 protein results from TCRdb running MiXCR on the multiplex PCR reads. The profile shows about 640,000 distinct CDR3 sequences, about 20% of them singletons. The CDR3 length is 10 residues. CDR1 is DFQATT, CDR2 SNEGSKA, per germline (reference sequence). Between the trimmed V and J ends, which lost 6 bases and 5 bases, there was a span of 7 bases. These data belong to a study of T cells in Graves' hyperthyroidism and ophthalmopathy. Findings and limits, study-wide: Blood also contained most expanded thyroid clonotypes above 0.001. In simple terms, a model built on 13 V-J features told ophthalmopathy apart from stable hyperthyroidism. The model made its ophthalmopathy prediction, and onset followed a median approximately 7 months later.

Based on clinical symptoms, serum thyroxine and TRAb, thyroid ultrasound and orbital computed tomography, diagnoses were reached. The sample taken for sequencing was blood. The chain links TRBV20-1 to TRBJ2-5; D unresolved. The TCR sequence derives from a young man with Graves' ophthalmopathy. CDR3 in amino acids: CSALRETQYF. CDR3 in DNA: TGCAGTGCCCTTAGGGAGACCCAGTACTTC.